The sequence of this T cell receptor beta chain was determined in a study of blood T cells in healthy people across ages. Findings of the study overall: Shifts in expanded clonotypes may have been confounded by donor CMV status, which was unknown.

The germline V and J ends were trimmed by 1 base and 7 bases, with 11 bases remaining between them. The CDR3 is 13 amino acids. CDR1 and CDR2 from the germline V gene are LGHDT and YNNKEL (reference sequence). Through a sample-barcoded 5' primer and a J-beta primer mix, a second PCR was run for roughly 6 to 12 cycles. Every molecule of cDNA carried a tag from a template-switch adaptor with 12 random nucleotides. Every sample gave at least 2.5 million paired-end reads containing CDR3. TCRdb used MiXCR to reprocess the 5' RACE reads, holding one entry per CDR3 protein. The repertoire consists of around 400,000 distinct CDR3 sequences, with about 52% occurring once and the leading ten covering under 60%. This clonotype has only a few counts. No antigen is known for it.

Sequenced: blood. This chain uses TRBV3-1 with TRBJ2-7; TRBD2 is a possible D gene (5 bases). This clonotype was sampled from a man in his sixties in good health. This CDR3 reads CASSQAWSGEQYF. CDR3 DNA: TGTGCCAGCAGCCAAGCGTGGTCGGGGGAGCAGTACTTC.